The present entry profiles one TCR beta chain with its context. Its antigen remains unknown. These data come from a study of cytomegalovirus exposure and HLA in healthy donors. Study-level information: The same platform used for the 666 first-cohort repertoires was also used for the approximately 120 validation repertoires, as a later analysis reported.

V was pared by 6 bases and J by 8 bases, with 3 bases of the junction left unmatched. In germline, CDR1 is SNHLY, CDR2 FYNNEI. This CDR3 comprises 12 residues. Only in-frame clones appear in the TCRdb table, and some are missing; sequencing was by immunoSEQ multiplex PCR. The sample has some 150,000 clones, roughly 86% seen once. Study results and caveats: In vitro testing confirmed a few CMV-associated chains as specific for CMV antigens.

Sequences were obtained from PBMCs. This rearrangement joins TRBV2 to TRBJ1-4, with 7 positions matching TRBD1. The receptor's source is a man in his late teens or twenties in good health and CMV-seropositive. Written as DNA, the CDR3 is TGTGCCAGCAGATTGACAGGGGAAAAACTGTTTTTT. Encoded protein: CASRLTGEKLFF.